A single sample is the source of the 21 T cell receptor beta chains below, sequenced in a study of T cell responses to AZD1222 COVID-19 vaccine. The method was immunoSEQ multiplex PCR; TCRdb's version includes in-frame clones alone and lacks a portion of them. The sample records approximately 120,000 clones, around 90% being singletons. The sequencing used peripheral blood, collected on day 0 of MenACWY control vaccination. The source of these receptors is an adult in good health.

The chain combines TRBV11-2 with TRBJ2-2, with D hard to call. This CDR3 spans 14 amino acids. Germline CDR1 is SGHAT and CDR2 is FQNNGV. V was pared by 6 bases and J by 4 bases, with 12 bases between. This CDR3 reads CASSLQELTGELFF. DNA of the CDR3: TGTGCCAGCAGTCTCCAGGAGCTCACCGGGGAGCTGTTTTTT.

The V gene is TRBV7-2, the J gene TRBJ2-7, with D maybe TRBD2 (6 bases). This CDR3 spans 13 amino acids. Germline loops: CDR1 SGHTA, CDR2 FQGNSA. V was shortened by 3 bases and J by 7 bases, with 13 bases between the two germline ends. The CDR3 reads CASSFAEGGEQYF. CDR3 in DNA: TGTGCCAGCAGCTTTGCGGAGGGCGGGGAGCAGTACTTC.

This CDR3 reads CASSIWSGGGETQYF. CDR3 coding DNA: TGTGCCAGTAGTATCTGGTCCGGGGGGGGAGAGACCCAGTACTTC. The chain combines TRBV19 with TRBJ2-5, with TRBD2 matching 8 bases. The germline CDR1 and CDR2 sequences are LNHDA and SQIVND (reference sequence). V lost 3 bases, J lost 4 bases, and 7 bases stayed unmatched. The CDR3 extends over 15 amino acids.

This clone was seen a handful of times. CDR3 loop: CASSQETDYGYTF. In DNA, the CDR3 is TGTGCCAGCAGCCAAGAAACGGACTATGGCTACACCTTC. The chain joins TRBV4-2 to TRBJ1-2; D gene unclear. Germline CDR1 LGHNA, CDR2 YNFKEQ. The CDR3 consists of 13 residues. Trimming cost V 0 bases and J 3 bases, with 5 bases left between them.

There are a few counts of this clone. This sequence joins TRBV12-3 or TRBV12-4 and TRBJ1-2; TRBD1 is a possible D gene (5 bases). Trimming pared 6 bases from V and 8 bases from J, leaving 10 bases between. The CDR3 consists of 11 residues. The DNA for the CDR3 is TGTGCCAGCAGGTTCAGGGACGGCTACACCTTC. Translated, it gives CASRFRDGYTF.

The rearrangement joins TRBV4-1 to TRBJ1-4; D is ambiguous. Germline CDR1 is MGHRA and CDR2 is YSYEKL. V was pared by 0 bases and J by 11 bases, with 16 bases between. The CDR3 extends over 15 amino acids. The CDR3 region has the DNA TGCGCCAGCAGCCAAGAAGGTTGGGGATCGGGGAAACTGTTTTTT. The encoded protein is CASSQEGWGSGKLFF.

V is TRBV5-4 and J is TRBJ2-1; D perhaps matches TRBD2 (5 bases). The CDR3 sequence is 12 residues long. Germline V lookup: CDR1 SGHNT, CDR2 YYREEE (reference sequence). Trimming stripped 3 bases from V and 10 bases from J, with 11 bases between. CDR3 coding DNA: TGTGCCAGCAGCTCTACTAGTTACGAGCAGTTCTTC. This gives the protein CASSSTSYEQFF.

The rearrangement uses TRBV4-1 and TRBJ2-3, with a possible D match to TRBD2 (7 bases). V gave up 0 bases and J gave up 6 bases, with 16 bases separating them. Germline V lookup: CDR1 MGHRA, CDR2 YSYEKL. This CDR3 has 16 amino acids. In nucleotides, the CDR3 is TGCGCCAGCAGCCAAGAAGGGAGGGGGGGCGTTGATACGCAGTATTTT. Encoded protein: CASSQEGRGGVDTQYF.

The sample holds one count of this clone. The chain uses TRBV15 and TRBJ1-1, with D perhaps matching TRBD1 (5 bases). Germline V gives CDR1 LNHNV, CDR2 YYDKDF (reference sequence). The germline V and J ends were trimmed by 3 bases and 0 bases, with 8 bases remaining between them. The CDR3 sequence is 14 residues long. The CDR3 protein is CATSSAGMNTEAFF. The DNA of the CDR3 is TGTGCCACCAGCAGTGCAGGGATGAACACTGAAGCTTTCTTT.

This rearrangement joins TRBV7-2 to TRBJ2-1; the D gene is possibly TRBD1 (6 bases). CDR3 size: 14 residues. Germline CDR1 is SGHTA and CDR2 is FQGNSA. The V and J ends lost 1 base and 10 bases respectively, with 14 bases between them. CDR3 sequence reads: CASSLVFRGLEQFF. CDR3 bases: TGTGCCAGCAGCTTAGTCTTCAGGGGTTTAGAGCAGTTCTTC.

V and J are TRBV30 and TRBJ1-3; tentatively, D is TRBD1 (5 bases). V was shortened by 8 bases and J by 3 bases, with 14 bases between the two germline ends. The CDR3 contains 13 residues. Germline CDR1 reads GTSNPN; CDR2 reads SVGIG (reference sequence). In DNA form, the CDR3 reads TGTGCCAGGCAGACAGTAGATGGAAACACCATATATTTT. Protein sequence: CARQTVDGNTIYF.

The chain has TRBV4-1 and TRBJ2-7; D is possibly TRBD1 or TRBD2 (5 bases each). The CDR3 loop spans 13 amino acids. Germline loops: CDR1 MGHRA, CDR2 YSYEKL. V was clipped by 5 bases and J by 3 bases, with 11 bases between them. CDR3 sequence reads: CASSIDGGYEQYF. The CDR3 DNA sequence: TGCGCCAGCAGCATCGATGGGGGCTACGAGCAGTACTTC.

This chain joins TRBV14 and TRBJ1-2, with unresolved D. Trimming pared 0 bases from V and 2 bases from J, leaving 10 bases between. The germline CDR1 and CDR2 sequences are SGHDN and FVKESK. There are 15 residues in the CDR3. The CDR3 nucleotides read TGTGCCAGCAGCCAAGATTCCCGGCCAAACTATGGCTACACCTTC. Translation gives CASSQDSRPNYGYTF.

This clone was found a few times. The V and J genes are TRBV25-1 and TRBJ1-2; perhaps TRBD1 as D (6 bases). Germline V lookup: CDR1 MGHDK, CDR2 SYGVNS. The V end was cut by 4 bases, the J end by 4 bases, with 13 bases between. This CDR3 is 14 amino acids long. The DNA of the CDR3 is TGTGCCAGCAGTGCGGGTGGGGGCTCCTATGGCTACACCTTC. It codes for CASSAGGGSYGYTF.

The rearrangement joins TRBV24-1 to TRBJ2-3; unclear D gene. V was shortened by 4 bases and J by 2 bases, with 6 bases between the two germline ends. CDR3 length equals 13 residues. CDR1 and CDR2 from the germline V gene are KGHDR and SFDVKD. The CDR3 region has the DNA TGTGCCACCAGTGAGGAGCCCACAGATACGCAGTATTTT. Encoded protein: CATSEEPTDTQYF.

V usage is TRBV7-2 and J usage is TRBJ2-1; 8 bases are a match to TRBD2. The CDR3 spans 16 residues. The germline V gene has CDR1 SGHTA and CDR2 FQGNSA. V lost 5 bases and J lost 3; bases outside the gene matches: 9. In DNA, the CDR3 is TGTGCCAGCAGCAAGCGAGCGGGAGAATACTACAATGAGCAGTTCTTC. Its protein product is CASSKRAGEYYNEQFF.

Concerning this clone: At one end, the junction sequence differs from germline, possibly due to a read error. The chain links TRBV2 to TRBJ2-4; possibly TRBD1 for D (7 bases). The CDR3 is made up of 12 amino acids. Germline V gene sequence: CDR1 SNHLY, CDR2 FYNNEI. In nucleotides, the CDR3 is TGTGCCAGCAGAGAAGGGGGCGGGACTGCGTATTTC. This encodes CASREGGGTAYF.

J is TRBJ1-5 and V is TRBV7-8; 8 bases align to TRBD1. Looked up from germline, CDR1 is SGHVS and CDR2 is FQNEAQ. CDR3 size: 16 residues. V shed 4 bases, J shed 5 bases, and the junction held 10 bases outside the gene matches. Here the CDR3 reads CASSSSTATGDQPQHF. Here the CDR3 DNA reads TGTGCCAGCAGCTCCTCCACAGCGACAGGGGATCAGCCCCAGCATTTT.

The rearrangement uses TRBV7-9 and TRBJ1-1; D is perhaps TRBD1 (6 bases). Germline V gene data show CDR1 as SEHNR and CDR2 as FQNEAQ (reference sequence). V lost 5 bases to trimming and J lost 4 bases, with 11 bases between them. The CDR3 extends over 13 amino acids. Here the CDR3 reads CASSPSGATEAFF. The CDR3 DNA is TGTGCCAGCAGCCCATCGGGGGCCACTGAAGCTTTCTTT.

The genes are TRBV19 and TRBJ2-5; no firm D call. Trimming pared 5 bases from V and 5 bases from J, leaving 15 bases between. The CDR3 spans 14 residues. The V gene's germline CDR1 is LNHDA and CDR2 SQIVND (reference sequence). The CDR3 bases are TGTGCCAGTAGTCGCAACCTCAGACGGGAGACCCAGTACTTC. Its translation: CASSRNLRRETQYF.

The chain has TRBV5-1 and TRBJ1-1; D possibly corresponds to TRBD1 (5 bases). The CDR3 spans 14 residues. V was clipped by 2 bases and J by 4 bases, with 12 bases between them. Per germline, CDR1 SGHRS and CDR2 YFSETQ. CDR3 bases: TGCGCCAGCAGCTTAACCCCGGGGACCACTGAAGCTTTCTTT. Translation: CASSLTPGTTEAFF.